Detailed here is one T cell receptor beta chain. These data belong to a study of blood T cell repertoires in COVID-19. About the study: Acute and convalescent COVID-19 specimens originated in the United States, Italy and Spain.

The authors' processing: How many nucleated cells were present was estimated from reference gene primer amplification. Clones were read by immunoSEQ multiplex PCR, and TCRdb kept only the in-frame ones, dropping some. V and J calls and clone size are those listed in that table; D and trimming were worked out from the DNA. The sample yields around 200,000 clones, about 85% seen once. Germline values: CDR1 KGHSH, CDR2 LQKENI. The V gene end was trimmed by 1 base and the J gene end by 6 bases; junction bases not matched to a gene: 8. CDR3 length: 16 residues. The receptor comes from an elderly woman with acute or convalescent COVID-19. This chain links TRBV18 with TRBJ1-5, with 8 nucleotides matching TRBD1. The sample consisted of peripheral blood. CDR3 sequence (DNA): TGTGCCAGCTCACCACTTTCCCAGGGGGCAGGTCAGCCCCAGCATTTT. Translation gives CASSPLSQGAGQPQHF.